The source of this TCR beta chain is a study of CD8+ T cells in alopecia areata. Study in general: Tofacitinib was taken orally by treated patients, and the dose was 5 to 10 mg twice daily.

The sample's treatment: oral pan-JAK inhibitor, 5-10 mg twice daily. This clone was counted only a few times. The antigen is not known. Reverse transcribed after extraction, RNA yielded cDNA as the sequencing template. The method was immunoSEQ multiplex PCR; TCRdb's version includes in-frame clones alone and lacks a portion of them. The repertoire holds roughly 200,000 clones, about 60% seen once, with roughly 12% in the top ten. Study-wide findings and caveats: The presence of one nonresponder keeps the tie between baseline CD8+ expansion and response uncertain. The study found that many expanded lesional clones persisted in scalp and blood during tofacitinib. Among the 100 top clones, expanded CD8+ clones, like scalp clonality, were significantly decreased by tofacitinib.

The CDR3 covers 13 residues. Losses at the gene ends were 9 bases for V and 5 bases for J; bases not matched to a gene: 7. This specimen was CD8+ T cells sorted from blood, taken at week 24, from a patient treated with tofacitinib. The genes are TRBV23-1 and TRBJ2-1; 7 bases align to TRBD2. TRBV23-1 is an ORF, with its function uncertain. The origin of this receptor is a human donor with alopecia areata. CDR3 nucleotides: TGCGCCAGTCGTCTAGCGGAGCACAATGAGCAGTTCTTC. It encodes CASRLAEHNEQFF.